This is a list of T cell receptor beta chains from one sample in a study of regulatory T cells in long-lasting Graves disease. TCRdb reanalysed the multiplex PCR reads using MiXCR and keeps one entry per CDR3 protein. The table records 200,000 to 250,000 distinct CDR3 sequences, roughly 20% of them present only once. These data were also filed under a second study, of T cells in Graves' hyperthyroidism and ophthalmopathy.

This specimen was peripheral blood mononuclear cells (PBMCs), taken at new diagnosis, from a patient treated with antithyroid drugs. These receptors came from a young woman with Graves disease. Each CDR3 is given with its conserved first and last residue. Each record gives: CDR3 protein, CDR3 DNA, clone size, D gene, V gene, J gene. The D gene is left open where the match is weak. Size tells how often a clone was seen (once, few, many) or the class of an expanded clone, and some rows leave it out.

CASSPQWGGGETQYF	TGTGCCAGCAGCCCACAATGGGGGGGTGGGGAGACCCAGTACTTC	many	TRBD2	TRBV7-2	TRBJ2-5
CASHREANQPQHF	TGTGCCAGCCACAGGGAGGCCAATCAGCCCCAGCATTTT	many	-	TRBV2	TRBJ1-5
CASSLGTFEAFF	TGTGCCAGCAGCTTAGGGACATTTGAAGCTTTCTTT	many	-	TRBV11-2	TRBJ1-1
CASRSSYNSPLHF	TGTGCCAGCAGGAGCTCCTATAATTCACCCCTCCACTTT	many	-	TRBV27	TRBJ1-6
CASSVGTSGVDTQYF	TGTGCCAGCAGCGTAGGGACTAGCGGGGTTGATACGCAGTATTTT	many	TRBD2	TRBV9	TRBJ2-3
CASSTVPGQGASYYNSPLHF	TGTGCCAGCAGTACAGTGCCGGGACAGGGGGCTTCCTACTATAATTCACCCCTCCACTTT	many	TRBD1	TRBV28	TRBJ1-6
CASSLIAHEQYF	TGTGCCAGCAGCTTAATCGCCCACGAGCAGTACTTC	many	-	TRBV11-2	TRBJ2-7
CASSAPGTSANSYEQYF	TGTGCCAGCAGTGCCCCCGGGACTAGCGCTAACTCCTACGAGCAGTACTTC	many	TRBD2	TRBV6-1	TRBJ2-7
CASSRVPPYNEQFF	TGTGCCAGCAGTCGCGTCCCCCCCTACAATGAGCAGTTCTTC	many	-	TRBV27	TRBJ2-1
CASSPGTGFYTQYF	TGTGCCAGCAGCCCCGGGACGGGTTTTTATACGCAGTATTTT	many	-	TRBV7-6	TRBJ2-3
CASSQVSGGASYEQYF	TGTGCCAGCAGCCAAGTTTCAGGCGGTGCCTCCTACGAGCAGTACTTC	-	-	TRBV3-1	TRBJ2-7
CASSPSGTRPIQYF	TGTGCCAGCAGTCCCTCGGGGACTAGACCCATTCAGTACTTC	many	TRBD2	TRBV28	TRBJ2-4
CASSQGLLEVRSPLHF	TGCGCCAGCAGCCAAGGCCTTCTTGAGGTTCGGTCACCCCTCCACTTT	-	-	TRBV4-1	TRBJ1-6
CASSFPTGPYGYTF	TGTGCCAGCAGTTTTCCGACAGGGCCCTATGGCTACACCTTC	-	TRBD1	TRBV28	TRBJ1-2
CASSPGGPYEQYF	TGTGCCAGCAGTCCCGGAGGACCCTACGAGCAGTACTTC	many	-	TRBV28	TRBJ2-7
CAWSLTGTPRANYGYTF	TGTGCCTGGAGCCTTACCGGGACACCTAGAGCTAACTATGGCTACACCTTC	many	-	TRBV30	TRBJ1-2
CASSKDQGVYNEQFF	TGTGCCAGCAGTAAGGACCAAGGGGTCTACAATGAGCAGTTCTTC	many	-	TRBV2	TRBJ2-1
CASSPGHSNTEAFF	TGTGCCAGCAGCCCGGGACATTCGAACACTGAAGCTTTCTTT	many	-	TRBV7-3	TRBJ1-1
CASSLEGRGTFFNNPQETQYF	TGTGCCAGCAGCTTAGAGGGCAGGGGCACGTTTTTCAATAACCCCCAAGAGACCCAGTACTTC	-	-	TRBV7-9	TRBJ2-5
CASSLAGVVNQPQHF	TGTGCCAGCAGCTTAGCTGGGGTGGTCAATCAGCCCCAGCATTTT	many	-	TRBV7-9	TRBJ1-5
CSARPLGSGSYEQYF	TGCAGTGCTAGACCGCTAGGAAGCGGGTCCTACGAGCAGTACTTC	many	-	TRBV20-1	TRBJ2-7
CASSPGTGGSYEQYF	TGTGCCAGCAGTCCAGGGACAGGGGGCTCCTACGAGCAGTACTTC	many	TRBD1	TRBV6-2/TRBV6-3	TRBJ2-7
CASSEQSTQHF	TGTGCCAGCAGTGAACAATCGACCCAGCATTTT	many	-	TRBV2	TRBJ1-5
CAWRPGGPHEQYF	TGTGCCTGGAGGCCCGGAGGGCCCCACGAGCAGTACTTC	many	-	TRBV30	TRBJ2-7
CASSLVAGITDTQYF	TGTGCCAGCAGCTTAGTAGCGGGGATTACAGATACGCAGTATTTT	few	TRBD2	TRBV7-9	TRBJ2-3
CASSPSTGGLRDTQYF	TGTGCCAGCTCACCCTCCACAGGGGGCTTAAGGGATACGCAGTATTTT	many	TRBD1	TRBV18	TRBJ2-3
CASRGGTPDNSPLHF	TGTGCCAGCAGGGGGGGGACACCAGATAATTCACCCCTCCACTTT	many	-	TRBV2	TRBJ1-6
CAWRVGQGNSPLHF	TGTGCCTGGAGGGTCGGACAGGGTAATTCACCCCTCCACTTT	few	TRBD1	TRBV30	TRBJ1-6
CASTKGGGGRSPVNTEAFF	TGTGCCAGCACCAAGGGAGGGGGCGGTCGGTCTCCTGTGAACACTGAAGCTTTCTTT	-	TRBD1	TRBV18	TRBJ1-1
CASSLPGLAVPYEQYF	TGTGCCAGCAGCTTGCCGGGACTAGCCGTACCCTACGAGCAGTACTTC	few	TRBD2	TRBV11-2	TRBJ2-7
CSARANDRADSYEQYF	TGCAGTGCTAGAGCTAACGACAGGGCCGATTCCTACGAGCAGTACTTC	few	TRBD1	TRBV20-1	TRBJ2-7
CSANSHRGNQPQHF	TGCAGTGCTAATTCCCACAGGGGAAATCAGCCCCAGCATTTT	many	TRBD1	TRBV20-1	TRBJ1-5
CASSRDSRYGYTF	TGTGCCAGTAGTCGAGACAGCCGCTATGGCTACACCTTC	many	-	TRBV19	TRBJ1-2
CASSWRGGGAYNEQFF	TGTGCCAGCAGCTGGCGTGGCGGGGGGGCATACAATGAGCAGTTCTTC	many	TRBD2	TRBV11-3	TRBJ2-1
CASSLIPRAWTYEQYF	TGTGCCAGCAGCTTAATCCCCAGGGCTTGGACCTACGAGCAGTACTTC	many	-	TRBV7-2	TRBJ2-7
CASSTEQGYSGNTIYF	TGTGCCAGCAGCACCGAACAGGGCTACTCTGGAAACACCATATATTTT	-	-	TRBV5-5	TRBJ1-3
CASSEEGQGFNYGYTF	TGTGCCAGCAGTGAAGAGGGACAGGGCTTTAACTATGGCTACACCTTC	-	TRBD1	TRBV6-2/TRBV6-3	TRBJ1-2